Listed below are T cell receptor beta chains from one sample, sequenced in a study of spatial heterogeneity in lung cancer. TCRdb called the 5' RACE reads again in MiXCR, with one record for every CDR3 protein. The profile shows 15,000 to 20,000 distinct CDR3 sequences, roughly 7.3% of them singletons. The material sequenced was lung tumor tissue, taken at surgery. Source of these receptors: a female donor with early-stage non-small cell lung cancer. Both conserved end residues are part of each CDR3. The order of the fields is D gene, J gene, clone size, V gene, CDR3 DNA, CDR3 protein. The D gene is left open where the match is weak. Part of the rows lack a size; the others show once, few, many or a class for expanded clones.

>NA|TRBJ2-5|NA|TRBV20-1
TGCAGTGCAAGTGGGGTAGCTTCGTGGGAGACCCAGTACTTC
CSASGVASWETQYF
>NA|TRBJ1-4|NA|TRBV4-2
TGTGCCAGCAGCCTTGTATCTGGAGGGTCTAATGAAAAACTGTTTTTT
CASSLVSGGSNEKLFF
>TRBD1|TRBJ1-2|medium-sized|TRBV6-5
TGTGCCAGCGGGGGGACAGGGGCCCTCTATGGCTACACCTTC
CASGGTGALYGYTF
>TRBD2|TRBJ2-5|many|TRBV7-2
TGTGCCAGCAGCTTGGGGGGGACTCGAGAGACCCAGTACTTC
CASSLGGTRETQYF
>NA|TRBJ1-6|many|TRBV2
TGTGCCAGCAGTGGGGTGGATTCGGGATATAATTCACCCCTCCACTTT
CASSGVDSGYNSPLHF
>TRBD1|TRBJ2-7|many|TRBV7-9
TGTGCCAGCAGCCCCATCTCCGGGACAGGGACCTACGAGCAGTACTTC
CASSPISGTGTYEQYF
>NA|TRBJ2-1|many|TRBV7-2
TGTGCCAGCAGCTCGGCCAACTACAATGAGCAGTTCTTC
CASSSANYNEQFF
>NA|TRBJ1-4|medium-sized|TRBV2
TGTGCCAGCAGTGTAAGGGGAAATAATGAAAAACTGTTTTTT
CASSVRGNNEKLFF
>NA|TRBJ2-5|many|TRBV6-6
TGTGCCATTTCGGACAGCCAAGAGACCCAGTACTTC
CAISDSQETQYF
>NA|TRBJ2-1|few|TRBV7-3
TGTGCCAGCAGCCAAACTCCAGGAGTGGAGCAGTTCTTC
CASSQTPGVEQFF
>TRBD1|TRBJ2-7|NA|TRBV28
TGTGCCAGCAGTGGACAGGGGGCTGGTGCCTACGAGCAGTACTTC
CASSGQGAGAYEQYF
>NA|TRBJ2-7|NA|TRBV7-2
TGTGCCAGCAGCCCCCAGGGGTTGTTAGAGCAGTACTTC
CASSPQGLLEQYF
>NA|TRBJ2-7|medium-sized|TRBV7-9
TGTGCCAGCAGCTTATTGGCAGGGAGCGAGCAGTACTTC
CASSLLAGSEQYF
>NA|TRBJ2-7|NA|TRBV11-2
TGTGCCAGCAGCCCGGAGTCAGGGGGGTACTACGAGCAGTACTTC
CASSPESGGYYEQYF
>TRBD1|TRBJ1-4|few|TRBV12-3/TRBV12-4
TGTGCCAGCACCGGGGACAGGGAGGGTGAAAAACTGTTTTTT
CASTGDREGEKLFF
>TRBD2|TRBJ2-3|many|TRBV7-3
TGTGCCAGCAGCTTCGGGACTAGGGGGACAGATACGCAGTATTTT
CASSFGTRGTDTQYF
>NA|TRBJ2-7|medium-sized|TRBV14
TGTGCCAGCAGCCCTGATCGTTCTGGGACACCCTTCTTC
CASSPDRSGTPFF
>TRBD1|TRBJ1-2|many|TRBV7-3
TGTGCCAGCAGCTTAACCCGCACAGGGGGAGGCTACACCTTC
CASSLTRTGGGYTF
>NA|TRBJ2-2|NA|TRBV12-3/TRBV12-4
TGTGCCAGCAGTTTTCGGGCAGCCGGGGAGCTGTTTTTT
CASSFRAAGELFF
>NA|TRBJ1-3|many|TRBV6-1
TGTGCCAGCAGTGAAGCGGGCTCTGGAAACACCATATATTTT
CASSEAGSGNTIYF
>TRBD1|TRBJ2-2|many|TRBV10-3
TGTGCCATCAGTGGCGGACAGGCGTACACCGGGGAGCTGTTTTTT
CAISGGQAYTGELFF
>TRBD1|TRBJ1-5|many|TRBV20-1
TGCAGTGCTCGGACAGGGCTAAATCAGCCCCAGCATTTT
CSARTGLNQPQHF
>TRBD1|TRBJ2-7|few|TRBV29-1
TGCAGCGTTAATACAGGGGGGAGGTACGAGCAGTACTTC
CSVNTGGRYEQYF
>NA|TRBJ2-5|many|TRBV9
TGTGCCAGCAGCGTAGGGTTGTGGGCACAAGAGACCCAGTACTTC
CASSVGLWAQETQYF
>NA|TRBJ1-6|many|TRBV12-3/TRBV12-4
TGTGCCAGCAGTTTGAATGACAATTCACCCCTCCACTTT
CASSLNDNSPLHF
>NA|TRBJ1-1|NA|TRBV29-1
TGCAGCGTTGGGGGCTTACGAGGATTTAATGAGAACACTGAAGCTTTCTTT
CSVGGLRGFNENTEAFF
>TRBD1|TRBJ2-1|NA|TRBV3-1
TGTGCCAGCAGCCAGAAGAACCGGGACAGGCAGTTCTTC
CASSQKNRDRQFF
>NA|TRBJ1-6|many|TRBV20-1
TGCAGTGCTAGTGAGGGGTCCTATAGAAGCTCACCCCTCCACTTT
CSASEGSYRSSPLHF
>TRBD2|TRBJ2-1|many|TRBV10-3
TGTGCCACACTCGCGGGAGGGTGGAATGAGCAGTTCTTC
CATLAGGWNEQFF
>NA|TRBJ2-1|many|TRBV7-3
TGTGCCAGCAGCTTAACTAGAACTTTTTACAATGAGCAGTTCTTC
CASSLTRTFYNEQFF
>NA|TRBJ1-2|many|TRBV6-5
TGTGCCAGCAGTTATCGGAGGCGGAGCTATGGCTACACCTTC
CASSYRRRSYGYTF
>NA|TRBJ2-1|NA|TRBV5-1
TGCGCCAGCAGCTCCAGGGACAATGAGCAGTTCTTC
CASSSRDNEQFF
>TRBD2|TRBJ2-1|many|TRBV29-1
TGCAGCGTCCAAGGAGGCGGGGGGGCCGATGAGCAGTTCTTC
CSVQGGGGADEQFF
>TRBD1|TRBJ1-5|many|TRBV2
TGTGCCAGCAGTGGAACAGGGGGCGAAGGGCAGCCCCAGCATTTT
CASSGTGGEGQPQHF
>NA|TRBJ1-1|NA|TRBV7-9
TGTGCCAGCACTTTCCGGTGGGACACTGAACCTTTCTTT
CASTFRWDTEPFF
>TRBD1|TRBJ2-7|medium-sized|TRBV29-1
TGCAGCGTCATTCATGTTGGGACAGGGAGCGAGCAGTACTTC
CSVIHVGTGSEQYF
>NA|TRBJ2-7|many|TRBV5-8
TGTGCCAGCGGTGTCGGGGGGCGGTACGAGCAGTACTTC
CASGVGGRYEQYF
>TRBD2|TRBJ2-1|NA|TRBV20-1
TGCAGTGCGGAGAGGCTAGCGGGGGGTTACAATGAGCAGTTCTTC
CSAERLAGGYNEQFF
>TRBD2|TRBJ2-7|many|TRBV20-1
TGCAGTGCCCCCGGGACTAGGGAGGAGCAGTACTTC
CSAPGTREEQYF
>NA|TRBJ2-3|few|TRBV29-1
TGCATGGGCGGGGTCGGGGAGGCGCAGTATTTT
CMGGVGEAQYF
>TRBD1|TRBJ2-2|NA|TRBV29-1
TGCAGCGTTCAGTCGGGACAGCCGAACACCGGGGAGCTGTTTTTT
CSVQSGQPNTGELFF
>NA|TRBJ2-7|NA|TRBV19
TGTGCCAGTAGTTCCCCCCCCTCGGATGGGTGTCGTGACCCCCCCGAGCAGTACTTC
CASSSPPSDGCRDPPEQYF
>NA|TRBJ1-5|many|TRBV20-1
TGCAGTGCTAGGGAGCAGGGAAGCAATCAGCCCCAGCATTTT
CSAREQGSNQPQHF
>TRBD2|TRBJ2-3|NA|TRBV12-3/TRBV12-4
TGTGCCAGCAGTGTAGCGGGACTAGCGGGGCCCACAGATACGCAGTATTTT
CASSVAGLAGPTDTQYF
>TRBD2|TRBJ2-1|few|TRBV3-1
TGTGCCAGCAGCCAAGGGCGTCGACTAGCGGGTCATGAGCAGTTCTTC
CASSQGRRLAGHEQFF
>NA|TRBJ2-5|many|TRBV7-6
TGTGCCAGCAGCCAGGACAGTCTTGGGGAGACCCAGTACTTC
CASSQDSLGETQYF
>NA|TRBJ1-1|NA|TRBV13
TGTGCCAGCGGATCGCATGGGGGAACTGAAGCTTTCTTT
CASGSHGGTEAFF
>NA|TRBJ1-1|few|TRBV30
TGTGCCTGGAGTATCGGGGAGGGAACTGAAGCTTTCTTT
CAWSIGEGTEAFF
>NA|TRBJ2-3|many|TRBV11-2
TGTGCCAGCAGCCGTAACCGGATAGGCACAGATACGCAGTATTTT
CASSRNRIGTDTQYF
>NA|TRBJ2-2|many|TRBV7-3
TGTGCCAGCAGCTTAATTGGTGATGCCGGGGAGCTGTTTTTT
CASSLIGDAGELFF
>NA|TRBJ2-3|many|TRBV7-2
TGTGCCAGCAGCGGAAGGGATACGCAGTATTTT
CASSGRDTQYF
>TRBD1|TRBJ2-5|NA|TRBV19
TGTGCCAGTAGTACCGGGACAGGGGAAGAGACCCAGTACTTC
CASSTGTGEETQYF
>TRBD2|TRBJ2-3|NA|TRBV3-1
TGTGCCAGCAGCCGACGCCCTCAGCGGGGACTAAGCACAGATACGCAGTATTTT
CASSRRPQRGLSTDTQYF